This T cell receptor beta chain appears in the sequencing data of a study of T cells in Graves' hyperthyroidism and ophthalmopathy (dated by TCRdb to about 2019). About the study as a whole: Peripheral blood samples were taken at initial diagnosis, before any treatment was given. Following sampling, methimazole starting at 30 mg daily was given to hyperthyroidism patients, and high-dose intravenous methylprednisolone was given to ophthalmopathy patients. TCR V-J signatures able to tell the groups apart were searched for in a discovery cohort of 100 patients, of whom more than 40 had Graves' ophthalmopathy and roughly 58 had stable Graves' hyperthyroidism. Prospective prediction of ophthalmopathy was tested in an independent validation cohort of 18 to 20 hyperthyroidism patients and some 17 patients who later progressed to ophthalmopathy. The 90 to 100 discovery patients were randomly divided into training and test sets at a 7:3 ratio. The paper describes TCR Vbeta CDR3 sequencing of 135 peripheral blood samples, made up of roughly 40 ophthalmopathy patients, roughly 75 hyperthyroidism patients and some 17 progressor patients. In addition, the study compared T-cell repertoires in thyroid tissue and in blood from about 6 Graves' hyperthyroidism patients.

This clonotype was seen at least ten times. Its cognate antigen has yet to be identified. Within one base of it there is no much larger clone, and no base qualities were kept. The CDR3 has 15 amino acids, counting the end cysteine and phenylalanine. Only CDR3 DNA remains: 45 bases, in frame from the first base. V drops 2 bases and J drops 4 bases, leaving 12 bases in between. CDR1 and CDR2 (MNHEY, SVGEGT) derive from the germline V gene. Amplification of TCR beta CDR3 regions was carried out from RNA transcripts. The TCR CDR3 was subjected to a first round of RT-PCR using the HTBI primer set and the Qiagen OneStep RT-PCR kit. The libraries were constructed in a second round of multiplex PCR and then size-selected and purified. Paired-end sequencing of the libraries was performed with 100 bp reads on an Illumina HiSeq2000. The source study handled its data this way. SOAPnuke was used to process the raw data, with reads discarded if the reads contained adapters or uncalled bases, had a mean Phred below 15, or lacked an exact constant-primer or identifier match. High-quality paired reads were merged using COPE v1.2.5, and each unique nucleotide sequence was defined as a clonotype. Clonotypes were aligned to IMGT TRBV, TRBD and TRBJ reference segments using MiTCR v1.1. The analysis included only V-J combinations with a frequency above 0.0001, which together covered approximately 99% of the repertoires. The TCS score was defined as the ratio of F50 (clonal expansion) to E x V (chaos), calculated using BLOSUM62-based TCRdist between CDR3 peptides within each V-J. Welch's t-statistics and random forest reduced 514 V-J features to about 13, which were used in a naive Bayes classifier (R e1071). TCRdb trimmed the raw reads at Q25, called clones with MiXCR and kept productive beta chains. Rows with one shared CDR3 protein collapse into an entry with the most common genes and DNA. Clone size and V and J calls follow TCRdb, not the original study. The sample yields around 450,000 distinct CDR3 sequences; approximately 15% were counted once. The ten largest account for about 4.9% of the sample.

A patient counted as having stable Graves' hyperthyroidism if no progression to ophthalmopathy occurred over 18 months of follow-up. Hyperthyroidism patients were aged 18 to 65 years and newly diagnosed, with disease duration of less than 2 months. Patients with uncontrolled infections, other autoimmune diseases, pregnancy or lactation were excluded. Diagnoses relied on clinical symptoms, serum thyroxine and TRAb, thyroid ultrasound and orbital computed tomography. Ficoll-Paque density gradient centrifugation was used to isolate PBMCs from 9.5 to 10 ml of fresh peripheral blood. Total RNA was extracted using Trizol reagent, and RNA quality was assessed on an Agilent 2100 Bioanalyzer. Broader findings and caveats from the paper: In cross-validation, a model built on a 13 V-J signature told ophthalmopathy apart from stable hyperthyroidism with approximately 90% sensitivity and approximately 81% specificity, and in testing the same model reached 80%/75%. Blood samples also contained most of the expanded thyroid clonotypes (frequency above 0.001), which suggests that blood repertoires may reflect thyroid immune responses. In validation, the model predicted progression to ophthalmopathy with around 71% sensitivity and approximately 74% specificity, a median of 6.5 months before onset. No statistical method was used to set the sample size in advance, and investigators knew the group allocation.

This clonotype was obtained from a woman younger than 35 with Graves' hyperthyroidism. The V gene is TRBV6-2 or TRBV6-3 and the J gene is TRBJ2-1; the D segment could be TRBD2, given 5 matching bases. What was sequenced was blood. The CDR3 sequence is CASSYIRDQYNEQFF. The nucleotide sequence reads as follows: TGTGCCAGCAGTTACATTCGGGATCAATACAATGAGCAGTTCTTC.